This T cell receptor (beta chain) was found in a study of blood T cells in healthy people across ages (dated by TCRdb to the mid-2010s). As for the study more broadly: In model experiments, template switching captured roughly one uniquely barcoded TCR beta cDNA molecule for every two T cells. Using deep sequencing normalized with unique cDNA molecular identifiers, the study measured how TCR beta repertoire diversity changes with age. The study analyzed two additional independent replicas of 1 million unique cDNA reads from the same blood draw for two donors, one aged 18 to 30 and one aged 80 or older. To avoid experimental bias, donors of different ages were spread randomly across the sequencing lanes. The donors were divided into four age groups: young (average around 16 years), middle-aged (about 39), aged (around 67) and long-lived (roughly 82).

The donors were roughly 40 Caucasian individuals from Russia, aged roughly 6 to 100 years, who were systemically healthy. Each donor gave ten milliliters of peripheral blood, drawn into EDTA-treated Vacutainer tubes. Ficoll-Paque density-gradient centrifugation was used to isolate PBMCs, with at least 7 million obtained per sample. Total RNA, at least 5 micrograms per sample, was extracted from PBMCs with Trizol reagent. Naive CD45RAhigh/CD27high T cell percentages were measured by flow cytometry on a PBMC aliquot from every donor. To note about this clonotype: The specificity of this receptor is unknown. Per-base qualities were not stored, and no clone one base away is much larger.

In the germline V gene (reference sequence), CDR1 corresponds to DFQATT and CDR2 to SNEGSKA. The CDR3, from cysteine to phenylalanine, totals 15 residues. Here the CDR3 DNA is all that survives: 45 bases in frame from base 1. V trim: 4 bases; J trim: 4 bases; unmatched bases: 10. The library was produced with 5' RACE. TCRdb shows the sequencer as Illumina HiSeq 2500. A second PCR of roughly 7 to 11 cycles was run with a J-beta primer mix and a sample-barcoded 5' primer. A template-switch 5' adaptor carrying 12 random nucleotides introduced a unique molecular identifier onto each TCR beta cDNA molecule. At least 2.5 million CDR3-containing paired-end reads were obtained from each sample. First-strand cDNA was synthesized from all RNA with the Mint cDNA synthesis kit, primed by a TRBC-specific oligonucleotide. Following uracil-DNA glycosylase treatment, a first 18-cycle PCR with universal primers M1SS and BC2_uni_R was performed on all cDNA. Concerning the study's data processing: For normalization, 1 million high-quality reads were randomly selected from each sample, with every read carrying a distinct molecular identifier. Reads sharing molecular identifiers were discarded rather than binned into consensus sequences. MiTCR, run with a Q25 quality threshold and the strictest error-elimination algorithm, handled CDR3 identification, clonotype clustering and error correction. A nonparametric unseen species model using Euler transformation provided a lower-bound estimate of total TCR beta diversity. TCRdb reran the public reads through fastp at Q25 and MiXCR, keeping productive beta chains. Every CDR3 protein is listed once, alongside the most common genes and DNA of its rows. The V and J calls, along with clone size, are taken from TCRdb and not from the paper's own processing. The sample data list around 710,000 distinct CDR3 sequences, and 43% of these were observed just once. Less than 25% of the sample rests with the top ten.

Study-wide conclusions, independent of this receptor: As age increased, observed TCR beta diversity per million T cells dropped in a roughly linear way, and a significant reduction was already evident by age 40. Conclusive comparison of naive and antigen-experienced compartments was prevented by the profiling of bulk unsorted PBMCs. Compared with the aged group, the long-lived group had more naive CD4+ T cells, fewer expanded clones and increased TCR diversity, a pattern suggesting age selection. The percentage of naive T cells measured by flow cytometry correlated strongly with observed TCR beta diversity. Because donor CMV infection status was unknown, age-related changes in expanded clonotypes were potentially confounded. Estimates of total diversity based on one million sequenced T cells were considered lower bounds and underestimates.

The sequencing sample was made of blood. Recombination linked TRBV20-1 to TRBJ2-7, and TRBD2 aligns with 10 junction nucleotides. The TCR sequence derives from a woman aged 60 to 75 in good health. The nucleotides read TGCAGTGCTACGCTTACTAGCGGGGTGGCGTACGAGCAGTACTTC. Its protein product is CSATLTSGVAYEQYF.